Listed below are T cell receptor beta chains from one sample, sequenced in a study of blood T cells in healthy people across ages. TCRdb fed the 5' RACE reads into MiXCR, producing one record per CDR3 protein. The data show about 840,000 distinct CDR3 sequences, almost 30% seen once. The same data also went into a second study, on T cells of mothers and their children.

Sequencing was performed on blood. The receptors derive from a woman between 35 and 50 years old in good health. Each CDR3 is given with its conserved first and last residue. The D gene is left open where the match is weak. Clone size is stated in some rows and not others, as once, few, many or a class when expanded.

d_call clone_size j_call v_call cdr3_aa cdr3_nt
TRBD2 . TRBJ2-7 TRBV20-1 CSASGGGGNNYEQYF TGCAGTGCTAGTGGCGGCGGGGGGAACAATTACGAGCAGTACTTC
TRBD1 . TRBJ1-5 TRBV20-1 CSAPPGQAYQPQHF TGCAGTGCCCCCCCAGGACAGGCCTATCAGCCCCAGCATTTT
. once TRBJ1-2 TRBV5-6 CASSLIGQPAYGYTF TGTGCCAGCAGCTTGATTGGACAGCCGGCCTATGGCTACACCTTC
. . TRBJ1-4 TRBV7-6 CASPRMSTNEKLFF TGTGCCAGCCCCCGGATGTCAACTAATGAAAAACTGTTTTTT
TRBD1 . TRBJ1-5 TRBV19 CASSFQGTGGNQPQHF TGTGCCAGTAGTTTCCAAGGGACAGGAGGCAATCAGCCCCAGCATTTT
. . TRBJ1-1 TRBV29-1 CSVVLDAEAFF TGCAGCGTTGTATTGGACGCTGAAGCTTTCTTT
. many TRBJ2-7 TRBV4-2 CASSQETRNHLYEQYF TGTGCCAGCAGCCAAGAGACTAGGAATCACCTTTACGAGCAGTACTTC
. many TRBJ2-7 TRBV5-1 CASSLDNTNYEQYF TGCGCCAGCAGCTTAGATAACACAAACTACGAGCAGTACTTC
. few TRBJ2-7 TRBV3-1 CASSQGGTHTNVYEQYF TGTGCCAGCAGCCAAGGAGGAACTCATACGAACGTCTACGAGCAGTACTTC
TRBD1 many TRBJ2-1 TRBV6-6 CASRDRAPYNEQFF TGTGCCAGCAGGGACAGGGCCCCCTACAATGAGCAGTTCTTC
. . TRBJ1-3 TRBV12-3/TRBV12-4 CASSFFSGGRTGEPFF TGTGCCAGCAGTTTCTTCTCGGGGGGGCGCACCGGGGAGCCGTTTTTT
. . TRBJ2-7 TRBV10-3 CAISEWAGDGYEQYF TGTGCCATCAGTGAATGGGCAGGGGATGGCTACGAGCAGTACTTC
TRBD1 few TRBJ1-1 TRBV20-1 CSATPGGFDTEAFF TGCAGTGCTACACCAGGGGGCTTTGACACTGAAGCTTTCTTT
. few TRBJ2-3 TRBV15 CATSAGRGDGSDTQYF TGTGCCACCAGCGCTGGCAGGGGAGATGGTTCAGATACGCAGTATTTT
. . TRBJ1-2 TRBV7-9 CASSLAPRGYLDGYTF TGTGCCAGCAGCTTAGCCCCCAGGGGCTACCTCGATGGCTACACCTTC
TRBD2 many TRBJ2-5 TRBV20-1 CSARDVAGYRRTQYF TGCAGTGCTAGAGATGTAGCGGGGTATAGGCGGACCCAGTACTTC
. . TRBJ2-3 TRBV2 CASRRTSGSTDTQYF TGTGCCAGCAGGCGGACGAGCGGTAGCACAGATACGCAGTATTTT
TRBD2 many TRBJ2-3 TRBV20-1 CSASGGASTDTQYF TGCAGTGCTAGCGGGGGGGCTAGCACAGATACGCAGTATTTT
TRBD2 . TRBJ2-1 TRBV6-4 CAHSDSGGSYNEQFF TGTGCCCACAGTGACTCGGGGGGCTCCTACAATGAGCAGTTCTTC
TRBD2 . TRBJ2-2 TRBV20-1 CSAINGGATGELFF TGCAGTGCTATAAACGGGGGGGCCACCGGGGAGCTGTTTTTT
. many TRBJ1-1 TRBV19 CASSYTTSTEAFF TGTGCCAGTAGCTATACTACGTCGACTGAAGCTTTCTTT
TRBD2 few TRBJ2-7 TRBV28 CASSSRGSSGAYEQYF TGTGCCAGCAGTTCGCGGGGGTCTAGCGGCGCCTACGAGCAGTACTTC
TRBD1 many TRBJ1-2 TRBV28 CASSSTTGRGYGYTF TGTGCCAGCAGTTCCACGACAGGGAGGGGCTATGGCTACACCTTC
. . TRBJ1-6 TRBV7-9 CASSPYSKGGSPLHF TGTGCCAGCAGCCCCTACAGCAAAGGAGGGTCACCCCTCCACTTT
TRBD1 many TRBJ2-6 TRBV29-1 CSVGTGQGSGANVLTF TGCAGCGTTGGAACGGGACAGGGTTCTGGGGCCAACGTCCTGACTTTC
. . TRBJ2-5 TRBV5-4 CAGSLEGSWETQYF TGTGCCGGCAGCTTGGAGGGTAGTTGGGAGACCCAGTACTTC
TRBD1 . TRBJ2-1 TRBV20-1 CSAFRGQTAYNEQFF TGCAGTGCTTTTCGGGGACAGACAGCCTACAATGAGCAGTTCTTC
. few TRBJ2-3 TRBV12-3/TRBV12-4 CASSLRGETDTQYF TGTGCCAGCAGTTTGAGGGGGGAAACAGATACGCAGTATTTT
TRBD2 many TRBJ2-1 TRBV18 CASSPPTSGPNEQFF TGTGCCAGCTCACCGCCGACTAGCGGGCCGAATGAGCAGTTCTTC
. . TRBJ1-1 TRBV4-3 CASSQVEAANTEAFF TGCGCCAGCAGCCAAGTCGAGGCGGCGAACACTGAAGCTTTCTTT
. . TRBJ1-2 TRBV5-1 CASSLTGDTGSYGYTF TGCGCCAGCAGCCTGACGGGGGACACCGGCTCCTATGGCTACACCTTC
. many TRBJ2-7 TRBV29-1 CSALVGFQSYEQYF TGCAGCGCCCTTGTAGGGTTCCAGTCCTACGAGCAGTACTTC
. . TRBJ1-1 TRBV7-8 CASNAVGGGGTEAFF TGTGCCAGCAACGCGGTGGGGGGAGGGGGCACTGAAGCTTTCTTT
. . TRBJ1-4 TRBV19 CASSSGTSEGKLFF TGTGCCAGTAGCTCCGGGACGTCCGAAGGAAAACTGTTTTTT
. many TRBJ1-2 TRBV5-1 CASRHRVDYGYTF TGCGCCAGCAGACACAGGGTGGACTATGGCTACACCTTC
TRBD1 many TRBJ2-3 TRBV5-1 CASSRTGLSTDTQYF TGCGCCAGCTCCCGGACAGGACTTAGCACAGATACGCAGTATTTT
. . TRBJ1-5 TRBV28 CASSLGGWLNQPQHF TGTGCCAGCAGTTTGGGGGGCTGGCTAAATCAGCCCCAGCATTTT
TRBD2 few TRBJ2-5 TRBV11-2 CASSLTLAGGPKTQYF TGTGCCAGCAGCCTGACTTTAGCGGGGGGGCCTAAGACCCAGTACTTC
TRBD1 . TRBJ1-3 TRBV5-1 CASSLDGTAGNTIYF TGCGCCAGCAGCTTGGACGGGACAGCTGGAAACACCATATATTTT
. many TRBJ1-2 TRBV7-2 CASSFVERAGVGYTF TGTGCCAGCAGCTTCGTCGAGCGGGCAGGGGTCGGCTACACCTTC
TRBD1 many TRBJ1-2 TRBV12-3/TRBV12-4 CASRGTGDNYGYTF TGTGCCAGCAGGGGGACAGGGGATAACTATGGCTACACCTTC
TRBD1 . TRBJ1-3 TRBV6-5 CASLGTAGNTIYF TGTGCCAGCCTCGGGACAGCTGGAAACACCATATATTTT
. many TRBJ2-6 TRBV7-9 CASSFWRDSSGANVLTF TGTGCCAGCAGCTTTTGGAGGGATAGCTCTGGGGCCAACGTCCTGACTTTC
. many TRBJ2-7 TRBV7-2 CASSSDISYEQYF TGTGCCAGCAGCTCGGACATATCCTACGAGCAGTACTTC
. . TRBJ2-7 TRBV29-1 CSAAGIGASSYEQYF TGCAGCGCCGCGGGGATCGGGGCGAGCTCCTACGAGCAGTACTTC
TRBD1 once TRBJ2-1 TRBV20-1 CSAFPGQGHNEQFF TGCAGTGCTTTCCCGGGACAGGGCCACAATGAGCAGTTCTTC
TRBD2 . TRBJ2-5 TRBV9 CASSVAGGPRETQYF TGTGCCAGCAGCGTAGCGGGGGGGCCGCGAGAGACCCAGTACTTC
TRBD1 . TRBJ1-2 TRBV6-5 CASSYSTGPGAYGYTF TGTGCCAGCAGTTACTCGACAGGGCCCGGGGCCTATGGCTACACCTTC
TRBD1 many TRBJ2-7 TRBV20-1 CSARGQSVGYEQYF TGCAGTGCTAGGGGACAGTCCGTTGGCTACGAGCAGTACTTC
TRBD1 . TRBJ2-5 TRBV20-1 CSASQQGQGKETQYF TGCAGTGCTAGTCAACAGGGACAGGGGAAGGAGACCCAGTACTTC
. . TRBJ1-2 TRBV14 CASSQGELQGNYGYTF TGTGCCAGCAGCCAAGGAGAGCTTCAGGGAAACTATGGCTACACCTTC
. . TRBJ1-5 TRBV6-5 CASSYSGRNQPQHF TGTGCCAGCAGTTACTCTGGACGTAATCAGCCCCAGCATTTT
. . TRBJ1-1 TRBV28 CASSLTQGPEAFF TGTGCCAGCAGTTTAACCCAGGGCCCTGAAGCTTTCTTT
. . TRBJ2-7 TRBV5-1 CASSLGDGTLEQYF TGCGCCAGCAGCTTGGGGGACGGGACCCTCGAGCAGTACTTC
. . TRBJ1-5 TRBV6-1 CATSQDVSYSNQPQHF TGTGCCACCAGCCAGGACGTTAGTTATAGCAATCAGCCCCAGCATTTT
. few TRBJ2-3 TRBV6-5 CASSYSYGPLSTDTQYF TGTGCCAGCAGTTACTCGTATGGACCCCTTAGCACAGATACGCAGTATTTT
. many TRBJ1-5 TRBV12-3/TRBV12-4 CASRQTGEYQPQHF TGTGCCAGCAGGCAAACAGGAGAATATCAGCCCCAGCATTTT
TRBD1 . TRBJ2-7 TRBV3-1 CASSPRDRVLNEQYF TGTGCCAGCAGCCCCCGGGACAGGGTGTTAAACGAGCAGTACTTC
TRBD2 few TRBJ2-1 TRBV7-9 CASSSGPSGVYEQFF TGTGCCAGCAGCTCTGGTCCTAGCGGGGTATATGAGCAGTTCTTC
. few TRBJ1-5 TRBV6-2/TRBV6-3 CASSQPHAPQHF TGTGCCAGCAGTCAACCACACGCACCCCAGCATTTT